One sample yielded the 24 T cell receptor beta chains listed below, sequenced in a study of OX40 agonist ivuxolimab in advanced cancers. Clones were sequenced by immunoSEQ multiplex PCR, and TCRdb holds only the in-frame ones, with some missing. The data contain 45,000 or so clones, 65% to 85% of them singletons. Specimen: CD4+ or CD8+ T cells sorted from blood, collected in a trial of the OX40 agonist ivuxolimab. Receptor source: an adult with an advanced solid tumor such as melanoma, head and neck, liver or kidney cancer.

This chain links TRBV2 with TRBJ1-2; D not certain. The germline gives CDR1 SNHLY, CDR2 FYNNEI. Trimming left V 5 bases short and J 3 bases short, with 13 bases between. The length of the CDR3 is 14 residues. The CDR3 bases are TGTGCCAGCAGTAATCAGGTCACCGACTATGGCTACACCTTC. It translates to CASSNQVTDYGYTF.

Here the CDR3 DNA reads TGTGCCAGCAGCTTTTCTCAGTCAACTAACTATGGCTACACCTTC. Its translation: CASSFSQSTNYGYTF. The genes are TRBV7-2 and TRBJ1-2; D is unresolved. CDR1 SGHTA and CDR2 FQGNSA come from the germline V gene. CDR3 length: 15 amino acids. Trimming pared 3 bases from V and 0 bases from J, leaving 11 bases between.

This clone showed up just a few times. J is TRBJ2-5 and V is TRBV29-1; 10 nucleotides agree with TRBD2. V lost 7 bases and J lost 5; bases outside the gene matches: 4. This CDR3 has 12 residues. Per the germline V gene, CDR1 is SQVTM and CDR2 is ANQGSEA. CDR3: CSGELAGETQYF. Here the CDR3 DNA reads TGCAGCGGCGAACTAGCGGGGGAGACCCAGTACTTC.

The genes are TRBV4-2 and TRBJ2-7; D not resolved. The CDR3 contains 13 residues. The V and J ends lost 5 bases and 4 bases respectively, with 12 bases between them. Per germline, CDR1 LGHNA and CDR2 YNFKEQ. CDR3: CASSLGPNYEQYF. The CDR3 DNA is TGTGCCAGCAGCTTAGGACCCAATTACGAGCAGTACTTC.

The chain combines TRBV30 with TRBJ2-5, with D perhaps matching TRBD1 or TRBD2 (5 bases each). The CDR3 is 14 residues long. The V gene's germline CDR1 is GTSNPN and CDR2 SVGIG (reference sequence). V was pared by 2 bases and J by 5 bases, with 15 bases between. The CDR3 sequence is CAWSPSGLGETQYF. The DNA for the CDR3 is TGTGCCTGGAGTCCCTCGGGGCTGGGGGAGACCCAGTACTTC.

This chain links TRBV25-1 with TRBJ2-2; no firm D call. Germline CDR1 is MGHDK and CDR2 is SYGVNS. V lost 6 bases and J 2 bases, leaving 16 bases between the germline ends. This CDR3 is 16 amino acids long. CDR3 amino acids: CASSVTFGFNTGELFF. Written as DNA, the CDR3 is TGTGCCAGCAGCGTTACCTTCGGGTTTAACACCGGGGAGCTGTTTTTT.

The sample holds a few counts of this clone. This CDR3 reads CASREGGVPGGYTF. CDR3 DNA sequence: TGTGCCAGCAGGGAGGGAGGGGTCCCAGGCGGCTACACCTTC. This chain joins TRBV28 and TRBJ1-2; D perhaps matches TRBD1 (5 bases). This CDR3 region has 14 residues. Trimming left V 6 bases short and J 8 bases short, with 19 bases between. Germline CDR1 is MDHEN and CDR2 is SYDVKM.

This clone was recorded once. CDR3 protein: CASSLTLRTNYNEQFF. CDR3 DNA sequence: TGTGCCAGCAGCCTGACACTACGGACTAACTACAATGAGCAGTTCTTC. The rearrangement uses TRBV5-6 and TRBJ2-1; TRBD2 might be the D (6 bases). This CDR3 has 16 residues. Trimming shortened V by 4 bases and J by 3 bases, and 17 bases separated the two germline ends. The germline CDR1 and CDR2 sequences are SGHDT and YYEEEE.

The chain combines TRBV5-1 with TRBJ1-2; tentatively, D is TRBD1 (6 bases). The CDR3 consists of 15 residues. Trimming cost V 0 bases and J 4 bases, with 13 bases left between them. From germline, CDR1 is SGHRS and CDR2 YFSETQ. CDR3 region: CASSLGWGRSYGYTF. The CDR3 region has the DNA TGCGCCAGCAGCTTGGGGTGGGGGCGCAGCTATGGCTACACCTTC.

The J gene is TRBJ2-6, the V gene TRBV29-1; D is ambiguous. This CDR3 is 16 amino acids long. Trimming stripped 1 base from V and 0 bases from J, with 10 bases between. Germline V gene data show CDR1 as SQVTM and CDR2 as ANQGSEA. The CDR3 is CSVEGTEHSGANVLTF. For the CDR3, the DNA is TGCAGCGTTGAAGGAACGGAGCACTCTGGGGCCAACGTCCTGACTTTC.

Written as DNA, the CDR3 is TGCGCCAGCAGCCAAAAACTAGCGGGAGTCCCGGAGACCCAGTACTTC. This translates into CASSQKLAGVPETQYF. The chain carries TRBV5-1 and TRBJ2-5, with 11 bases identical to TRBD2. Germline V CDR1 and CDR2: SGHRS, YFSETQ. This CDR3 has 16 residues. J was trimmed by 5 bases and V by 4 bases; bases with no gene match: 10. Looking up the rest from reference TRBV5-1 and TRBJ2-5 gives the full variable domain: KAGVTQTPRYLIKTRGQQVTLSCSPISGHRSVSWYQQTPGQGLQFLFEYFSETQRNKGNFPGRFSGRQFSNSRSEMNVSTLELGDSALYLCASSQKLAGVPETQYFGPGTRLLVL.

CDR3 sequence: CASSTNTGELFF. CDR3 sequence (DNA): TGTGCCAGCAGTACAAACACCGGGGAGCTGTTTTTT. The genes are TRBV28 and TRBJ2-2; D is unclear. This CDR3 comprises 12 residues. Deletions cut 5 bases from V and 2 bases from J, with 3 bases between. Looked up from germline, CDR1 is MDHEN and CDR2 is SYDVKM.

V is TRBV19 and J is TRBJ1-3; D is possibly TRBD1 (5 bases). Germline V lookup: CDR1 LNHDA, CDR2 SQIVND (reference sequence). Trimming took 9 bases from V and 0 from J, leaving 21 bases between them. The CDR3 covers 17 residues. The CDR3 loop is CASSRFGGVDSGNTIYF. The CDR3 DNA reads as TGTGCCAGCAGCCGCTTCGGGGGGGTAGACTCTGGAAACACCATATATTTT.

This chain links TRBV7-2 with TRBJ2-2; a possible D gene is TRBD1 (5 bases). Per germline, CDR1 SGHTA and CDR2 FQGNSA. V lost 7 bases and J 5 bases, leaving 11 bases between the germline ends. This CDR3 is built from 13 residues. CDR3: CASNIRATGELFF. Here the CDR3 DNA reads TGTGCCAGCAACATCAGGGCTACCGGGGAGCTGTTTTTT.

The rearrangement joins TRBV12-5 to TRBJ2-2; 7 nucleotides line up with TRBD1. The CDR3 runs 15 residues. V gave up 5 bases and J gave up 5 bases; unmatched junction bases: 8. Germline V gene lookup returns CDR1 LGHNT and CDR2 FRNRAP. CDR3: CASGPTRTGTGELFF. CDR3 in DNA: TGTGCTAGTGGTCCTACCCGGACAGGAACCGGGGAGCTGTTTTTT.

This clone was seen a single time. The chain combines TRBV18 with TRBJ1-5; D may be TRBD1 (5 bases). Trimming cost V 5 bases and J 7 bases, with 12 bases left between them. Germline CDR1 and CDR2: KGHSH and LQKENI. The CDR3 covers 13 residues. The CDR3 loop reads CASSMGLGQPQHF. CDR3 sequence (DNA): TGTGCCAGCTCAATGGGGCTTGGGCAGCCCCAGCATTTT. Full variable domain (outside the CDR3, taken from reference TRBV18 and TRBJ1-5): NAGVMQNPRHLVRRRGQEARLRCSPMKGHSHVYWYRQLPEEGLKFMVYLQKENIIDESGMPKERFSAEFPKEGPSILRIQQVVRGDSAAYFCASSMGLGQPQHFGDGTRLSIL.

The rearrangement links TRBV29-1 to TRBJ2-7; TRBD2 agrees at 7 bases. This CDR3 contains 13 residues. Germline CDR1 SQVTM, CDR2 ANQGSEA. Trimming removed 3 bases from V and 3 bases from J; junction bases left unmatched: 5. CDR3 sequence reads: CSVDGERGYEQYF. The CDR3 DNA is TGCAGCGTTGATGGGGAGCGGGGCTACGAGCAGTACTTC.

The rearrangement joins TRBV10-3 to TRBJ2-1; D might be TRBD1 (7 bases). The germline V gene encodes CDR1 ENHRY and CDR2 SYGVKD. The ends were cut back, 4 bases at V and 9 bases at J, with 16 bases in the middle. The CDR3 is 14 amino acids. The CDR3 DNA is TGTGCCATCAGTGCCCCGGAGGGGGCGGGTGAGCAGTTCTTC. As protein: CAISAPEGAGEQFF.

The chain employs TRBV7-2 and TRBJ2-1; tentative D call: TRBD1 (5 bases). The CDR3 extends over 14 amino acids. Germline V gene sequence: CDR1 SGHTA, CDR2 FQGNSA. Trimming stripped 5 bases from V and 9 bases from J, with 17 bases between. CDR3 protein: CASSAGIGDGEQFF. The CDR3 DNA is TGTGCCAGCAGCGCAGGGATTGGCGACGGTGAGCAGTTCTTC.

V gene TRBV5-1 combines with J gene TRBJ2-1, with D possibly being TRBD1 (6 bases). V shed 3 bases and J shed 4 bases, with 17 bases lying between them. Germline V gene data show CDR1 as SGHRS and CDR2 as YFSETQ. The CDR3 runs to 16 residues. CDR3 sequence (DNA): TGCGCCAGCAGCTGGACGGCAGGGGCGGAGTACAATGAGCAGTTCTTC. Residues: CASSWTAGAEYNEQFF.

The chain combines TRBV15 with TRBJ1-1, with D hard to call. CDR1 and CDR2 from the germline V gene are LNHNV and YYDKDF (reference sequence). The CDR3 has 11 amino acids. With 7 bases removed from V and 3 bases from J, the gap between germline ends came to 6 bases. The CDR3 coding sequence is TGTGCCACCAAGGAAGACACTGAAGCTTTCTTT. Translation gives CATKEDTEAFF.

The CDR3 loop reads CARRRGTAPLHF. CDR3 nucleotide sequence: TGTGCCAGGAGACGGGGGACGGCACCCCTCCACTTT. J is TRBJ1-6 and V is TRBV2; maybe TRBD1 (5 bases). The V end lost 9 bases, the J end lost 11 bases, and 14 bases lay between the germline ends. Germline loops: CDR1 SNHLY, CDR2 FYNNEI. This CDR3 is built from 12 residues.

This clone was seen just once. The V call is TRBV11-2, the J call TRBJ2-7, with 8 bases matching TRBD2. Germline V gene data show CDR1 as SGHAT and CDR2 as FQNNGV. The CDR3 has 14 amino acids. V shed 4 bases, J shed 3 bases, and the junction held 5 bases outside the gene matches. The CDR3 nucleotides are TGTGCCAGCAGCTCAAAGGGACTAGTCTACGAGCAGTACTTC. As protein: CASSSKGLVYEQYF.

This clone was seen once. CDR3 sequence: CASSSGQGAYNTIYF. CDR3 in DNA: TGCGCCAGCAGCTCGGGACAGGGGGCGTATAACACCATATATTTT. The genes are TRBV5-1 and TRBJ1-3; 12 nucleotides align to TRBD1. Germline V CDR1 and CDR2: SGHRS, YFSETQ. The CDR3 length is 15 residues. With 3 bases clipped from V and 7 bases from J, the junction kept 5 bases outside the gene matches. Supplemented by reference TRBV5-1 and TRBJ1-3, the full variable domain reads KAGVTQTPRYLIKTRGQQVTLSCSPISGHRSVSWYQQTPGQGLQFLFEYFSETQRNKGNFPGRFSGRQFSNSRSEMNVSTLELGDSALYLCASSSGQGAYNTIYFGEGSWLTVV.